These 29 T cell receptor beta chains share one sample of origin, sequenced in a study of beta chain features in type 1 diabetes. The isolated RNA, all of it, was reverse transcribed, so expressed TCRB transcripts were what got sequenced. The table came from immunoSEQ multiplex PCR; TCRdb's copy has only in-frame clones and leaves some out. This table has 350,000 to 450,000 clones, more than 11% appearing once. What was sequenced was naive CD4+ T cells from blood. These receptors all come from a man under 40 in good health.

This clone was seen more than once but under ten times. The rearrangement joins TRBV7-2 to TRBJ2-7; TRBD2 matches at 7 bases. Germline V gene sequence: CDR1 SGHTA, CDR2 FQGNSA. Trimming at V came to 5 bases and at J to 2 bases, leaving 6 bases not matched to a gene. CDR3 length: 14 amino acids. CDR3: CASSIGLVTYEQYV. The CDR3 DNA reads as TGTGCCAGCAGCATTGGACTAGTTACCTACGAGCAGTACGTC.

The sample holds a few counts of this clone. This chain links TRBV25-1 with TRBJ2-1; D is possibly TRBD2 (7 bases). With 9 bases removed from V and 6 bases from J, the gap between germline ends came to 15 bases. In germline, CDR1 is MGHDK, CDR2 SYGVNS. The CDR3 extends over 13 amino acids. The DNA of the CDR3 is TGTGCCAGTCGGGGGGCCACCTTCAATGAGCAGTTCTTC. It codes for CASRGATFNEQFF.

The chain carries TRBV30 and TRBJ1-3; D is unclear. V lost 0 bases and J lost 4, with 7 bases in between. The CDR3 contains 13 residues. The V gene's germline CDR1 is GTSNPN and CDR2 SVGIG (reference sequence). CDR3 sequence (DNA): TGTGCCTGGAGTGTGGGCGGGGGAAACACCATATATTTT. This codes for CAWSVGGGNTIYF. Full variable domain (outside the CDR3, taken from reference TRBV30 and TRBJ1-3): SQTIHQWPATLVQPVGSPLSLECTVEGTSNPNLYWYRQAAGRGLQLLFYSVGIGQISSEVPQNLSASRPQDRQFILSSKKLLLSDSGFYLCAWSVGGGNTIYFGEGSWLTVV.

This clone turned up a few times. This chain joins TRBV30 and TRBJ2-5; D is unclear. Germline CDR1 GTSNPN, CDR2 SVGIG (reference sequence). Between the trimmed V and J ends, which lost 2 bases and 1 base, there was a span of 8 bases. The length of the CDR3 is 13 residues. Here the CDR3 DNA reads TGTGCCTGGAGTCGCAGACTCCAAGAGACCCAGTACTTC. Translating gives CAWSRRLQETQYF.

This chain joins TRBV5-4 and TRBJ2-5; no definite D call. The CDR3 runs to 13 residues. The V end was cut by 0 bases, the J end by 2 bases, with 5 bases between. CDR1 and CDR2 from the germline V gene are SGHNT and YYREEE (reference sequence). The CDR3 protein is CASSLEQQETQYF. The CDR3 DNA reads as TGTGCCAGCAGCTTGGAACAGCAAGAGACCCAGTACTTC.

This clone was observed a handful of times. The rearrangement uses TRBV18 and TRBJ1-5; tentatively, D is TRBD1 (5 bases). Germline CDR1 is KGHSH and CDR2 is LQKENI. Trimming took off 6 bases at V and 4 bases at J, with 13 bases between the two ends. CDR3 length: 14 amino acids. CDR3 region: CASSGQAMNQPQHF. In DNA form, the CDR3 reads TGTGCCAGCTCGGGGCAGGCGATGAATCAGCCCCAGCATTTT.

This chain joins TRBV15 and TRBJ1-3; D is undetermined. Germline V CDR1 and CDR2: LNHNV, YYDKDF (reference sequence). The length of the CDR3 is 18 residues. V shed 0 bases and J shed 2 bases, with 17 bases lying between them. CDR3 nucleotide sequence: TGTGCCACCAGCAGAGACCTAATCCAGAGGGTTGCTGGAAACACCATATATTTT. Its protein product is CATSRDLIQRVAGNTIYF.

The rearrangement links TRBV25-1 to TRBJ1-4; D call uncertain. The CDR3 has 17 residues. The V and J ends lost 5 bases and 6 bases respectively, with 22 bases between them. Germline CDR1 MGHDK, CDR2 SYGVNS. This CDR3 is CASSRTTWERRDEKLFF. The CDR3 nucleotides are TGTGCCAGCAGTAGAACAACCTGGGAGAGGAGGGATGAAAAACTGTTTTTT. Complete variable domain (other parts from reference TRBV25-1 and TRBJ1-4): EADIYQTPRYLVIGTGKKITLECSQTMGHDKMYWYQQDPGMELHLIHYSYGVNSTEKGDLSSESTVSRIRTEHFPLTLESARPSHTSQYLCASSRTTWERRDEKLFFGSGTQLSVL.

This clone was picked up a small number of times. The rearrangement links TRBV6-5 to TRBJ2-7, with D perhaps given as TRBD1 or TRBD2 (5 bases each). Trimming stripped 6 bases from V and 4 bases from J, with 13 bases between. CDR3 size: 13 residues. CDR1 and CDR2 from the germline V gene are MNHEY and SVGAGI. In nucleotides, the CDR3 is TGTGCCAGCAGCCAGGGACCATCATACGAGCAGTACGTC. Encoded protein: CASSQGPSYEQYV.

This clone was observed a handful of times. The chain recombines TRBV2 with TRBJ2-5; D is possibly TRBD2 (5 bases). The germline gives CDR1 SNHLY, CDR2 FYNNEI. This CDR3 contains 13 residues. With 8 bases removed from V and 2 bases from J, the gap between germline ends came to 12 bases. The CDR3 DNA reads as TGTGCCAGCCGGACTGAACTACAAGAGACCCAGTACTTC. Its protein is CASRTELQETQYF.

The rearrangement uses TRBV19 and TRBJ1-5, with D possibly being TRBD1 (5 bases). Germline V lookup: CDR1 LNHDA, CDR2 SQIVND (reference sequence). Trimming pared 5 bases from V and 2 bases from J, leaving 7 bases between. This CDR3 has 13 amino acids. Here the CDR3 reads CASSRGGNQPQHF. The CDR3, as DNA: TGTGCCAGTAGTCGGGGCGGCAATCAGCCCCAGCATTTT.

There are a few counts of this clone. The chain combines TRBV29-1 with TRBJ2-3; 8 nucleotides agree with TRBD2. The J segment lost 3 bases and the V segment lost 3 bases, leaving 5 bases of the junction unmatched. The CDR3 extends over 14 amino acids. Germline CDR1 is SQVTM and CDR2 is ANQGSEA. CDR3 sequence (DNA): TGCAGCGTTGATGGCGGGAGGCGGACAGATACGCAGTATTTT. Its translation is CSVDGGRRTDTQYF.

This clone was observed a few times. The chain uses TRBV5-6 and TRBJ1-5; unclear D gene. CDR1 is SGHDT, CDR2 YYEEEE, per germline. With 4 bases removed from V and 8 bases from J, the gap between germline ends came to 13 bases. This CDR3 contains 13 residues. The CDR3 loop reads CASSRRLLEPQHF. The CDR3 DNA is TGTGCCAGCAGCAGACGTCTTCTTGAGCCCCAGCATTTT.

The chain joins TRBV6-5 to TRBJ2-2; TRBD1 or TRBD2 may be the D gene (5 bases each). The CDR3 runs to 16 residues. V gave up 4 bases and J gave up 1 base, with 13 bases separating them. Germline V gives CDR1 MNHEY, CDR2 SVGAGI. The CDR3 DNA follows: TGTGCCAGCAGTTCGCCCCGGGACCGGAACACCGGGGAGCTGTTTTTT. Amino acids: CASSSPRDRNTGELFF.

This clone has just a few counts. The chain has TRBV10-3 and TRBJ2-1, with 10 bases aligning to TRBD2. Germline V lookup: CDR1 ENHRY, CDR2 SYGVKD. Losses at the gene ends were 3 bases for V and 5 bases for J; bases not matched to a gene: 7. This CDR3 is 16 amino acids long. CDR3 in amino acids: CAISEKSGLANNEQFF. The CDR3 DNA sequence: TGTGCCATCAGTGAAAAGTCGGGACTAGCGAACAATGAGCAGTTCTTC.

Details on this clone: Given a much more abundant clone one base away, this may be a read error. Other DNA sequences in this specimen translate into the identical CDR3. In DNA form, the CDR3 reads TGTGCCAGCAGCCCTCAAGAGACCCAGTACTTC. Translation: CASSPQETQYF. The J gene is TRBJ2-5, the V gene TRBV6-6; unclear D gene. V was clipped by 6 bases and J by 2 bases, with 4 bases between them. Germline CDR1 MNHNY, CDR2 SVGAGI (reference sequence). This CDR3 contains 11 residues.

This clone occurred a few times. The V gene is TRBV7-2, the J gene TRBJ2-5; D not resolved. V dropped 0 bases and J dropped 3 bases, with 5 bases sitting between them. CDR1 and CDR2 (germline): SGHTA, FQGNSA. CDR3 length: 13 amino acids. The chain's CDR3 is CASSLAFEETQYF. The CDR3, as DNA: TGTGCCAGCAGCTTAGCATTCGAAGAGACCCAGTACTTC. The variable domain in full, completed from reference TRBV7-2 and TRBJ2-5, reads GAGVSQSPSNKVTEKGKDVELRCDPISGHTALYWYRQSLGQGLEFLIYFQGNSAPDKSGLPSDRFSAERTGGSVSTLTIQRTQQEDSAVYLCASSLAFEETQYFGPGTRLLVL.

V is TRBV19 and J is TRBJ2-1, with D possibly matching TRBD2 (5 bases). Germline V gene sequence: CDR1 LNHDA, CDR2 SQIVND (reference sequence). This CDR3 has 13 amino acids. V dropped 3 bases and J dropped 6 bases, with 9 bases sitting between them. CDR3 nucleotide sequence: TGTGCCAGTAGTATGCGGGTCAGCAATGAGCAGTTCTTC. Translating it yields CASSMRVSNEQFF.

The chain uses TRBV9 and TRBJ2-1, with a weak D call TRBD2 (7 bases). CDR1 SGDLS and CDR2 YYNGEE come from the germline V gene. The CDR3 consists of 16 residues. Trimming stripped 4 bases from V and 7 bases from J, with 21 bases between. Here the CDR3 reads CASSLLGGGLGNEQFF. The CDR3 DNA follows: TGTGCCAGCAGCCTGCTGGGCGGGGGCCTTGGGAATGAGCAGTTCTTC.

DNA for the CDR3: TGTGCCAGCAGCTTAGCAAACGAGCAGTACTTC. Translating it yields CASSLANEQYF. The V gene is TRBV7-2, the J gene TRBJ2-7; no reliable D call. V was cut by 0 bases and J by 5 bases, with 2 bases left in between. The CDR3 is made up of 11 amino acids. Per germline, CDR1 SGHTA and CDR2 FQGNSA.

This clone was observed many times. CDR3 residues: CATSGRTGDTQYF. CDR3 nucleotides: TGTGCCACCAGCGGCCGGACAGGAGATACGCAGTATTTT. The chain joins TRBV15 to TRBJ2-3; 7 bases are a match to TRBD1. V lost 5 bases to trimming and J lost 5 bases; unmatched junction nucleotides: 4. The CDR3 consists of 13 residues. The germline gives CDR1 LNHNV, CDR2 YYDKDF (reference sequence).

The chain couples TRBV2 to TRBJ1-4; 8 nucleotides agree with TRBD1. J was trimmed by 5 bases and V by 6 bases; bases with no gene match: 5. This CDR3 has 14 amino acids. The V gene's germline CDR1 is SNHLY and CDR2 FYNNEI. The CDR3 coding sequence is TGTGCCAGCAGCCTCGACAGGGGAAATGAAAAACTGTTTTTT. Its protein is CASSLDRGNEKLFF.

The V and J genes are TRBV10-3 and TRBJ2-1, with 7 bases lining up with TRBD2. V lost 7 bases to trimming and J lost 7 bases; unmatched junction nucleotides: 10. The CDR3 covers 14 residues. Looked up from germline, CDR1 is ENHRY and CDR2 is SYGVKD. CDR3 sequence reads: CAIKEVAGENEQFF. The CDR3 nucleotides read TGTGCCATCAAAGAGGTGGCGGGGGAAAATGAGCAGTTCTTC.

This clone has more than one count but fewer than ten. V is TRBV19 and J is TRBJ2-3, with D unresolved. Germline V lookup: CDR1 LNHDA, CDR2 SQIVND (reference sequence). The CDR3 is 13 amino acids. V was shortened by 5 bases and J by 2 bases, with 8 bases between the two germline ends. The CDR3 loop is CASSRAVTDTQYF. The CDR3 DNA reads as TGTGCCAGTAGTCGCGCGGTCACAGATACGCAGTATTTT.

This chain connects TRBV10-3 to TRBJ2-3; no clear D. Per the germline V gene, CDR1 is ENHRY and CDR2 is SYGVKD. V lost 6 bases to trimming and J lost 5 bases, with 15 bases between them. The length of the CDR3 is 14 residues. CDR3 sequence: CAIRDLAPGDTQYF. The CDR3 DNA sequence: TGTGCCATCAGGGATTTAGCCCCGGGAGATACGCAGTATTTT.

This clone came up a few times. The chain is built from TRBV9 and TRBJ2-3; D is ambiguous. Germline V gene lookup returns CDR1 SGDLS and CDR2 YYNGEE. The CDR3 consists of 13 residues. V shed 4 bases and J shed 2 bases, with 8 bases lying between them. Here the CDR3 DNA reads TGTGCCAGCAGCTCTAAATCCACAGATACGCAGTATTTT. This sequence encodes CASSSKSTDTQYF. Complete variable domain (other parts from reference TRBV9 and TRBJ2-3): DSGVTQTPKHLITATGQRVTLRCSPRSGDLSVYWYQQSLDQGLQFLIQYYNGEERAKGNILERFSAQQFPDLHSELNLSSLELGDSALYFCASSSKSTDTQYFGPGTRLTVL.

The chain couples TRBV29-1 to TRBJ2-3; D call uncertain. The CDR3 is 13 amino acids. From germline, CDR1 is SQVTM and CDR2 ANQGSEA. Trimming stripped 4 bases from V and 2 bases from J, with 10 bases between. This CDR3 is CSVVLPYTDTQYF. Here the CDR3 DNA reads TGCAGCGTTGTTCTGCCGTACACAGATACGCAGTATTTT.

The V and J genes are TRBV7-2 and TRBJ2-3, with 10 bases fitting TRBD2. With 1 base clipped from V and 3 bases from J, the junction kept 7 bases outside the gene matches. This CDR3 region has 17 residues. Germline V gene data show CDR1 as SGHTA and CDR2 as FQGNSA. The CDR3 nucleotides read TGTGCCAGCAGCTTAGACCTAGCGGGAGTTACGACAGATACGCAGTATTTT. It is translated as CASSLDLAGVTTDTQYF.

This clone was detected only a few times. The chain carries TRBV2 and TRBJ1-4; 9 bases map to TRBD1. The CDR3 loop spans 14 amino acids. After removal of 8 bases from V and 5 bases from J, the junction contained 6 bases not matched to a gene. Germline lookup yields CDR1 SNHLY and CDR2 FYNNEI. CDR3: CASQTGQGNEKLFF. CDR3 coding DNA: TGTGCCAGCCAGACGGGACAGGGAAATGAAAAACTGTTTTTT.